The present entry profiles one TCR beta chain with its context. V was shortened by 6 bases and J by 8 bases, with 22 bases between the two germline ends. The germline V gene encodes CDR1 MDHEN and CDR2 SYDVKM. The CDR3 runs 15 residues. This record comes from a study of blood T cell repertoires in COVID-19. Study as a whole: PBMCs, B-cell-depleted T cells, or T cells were the source of the cDNA or gDNA that made up the material.

As originally analysed: Amplified reference gene primers provided the basis for estimating nucleated cell counts. Sequenced by immunoSEQ multiplex PCR; TCRdb stores in-frame clones only, minus some. Clone size and the V and J calls come from that table; the DNA yielded D and trimming. The sample lists 300,000 to 400,000 clones, 80% to 90% occurring once. This clonotype was sampled from a woman in her sixties with COVID-19, enrolled during active disease. Sequencing was done on a sample of peripheral blood. The genes are TRBV28 and TRBJ1-2; D may be TRBD1 (6 bases). In DNA form, the CDR3 reads TGTGCCAGCAGGAGGGGCGGGGGCACGAGCTTCGGCTACACCTTC. It codes for CASRRGGGTSFGYTF.